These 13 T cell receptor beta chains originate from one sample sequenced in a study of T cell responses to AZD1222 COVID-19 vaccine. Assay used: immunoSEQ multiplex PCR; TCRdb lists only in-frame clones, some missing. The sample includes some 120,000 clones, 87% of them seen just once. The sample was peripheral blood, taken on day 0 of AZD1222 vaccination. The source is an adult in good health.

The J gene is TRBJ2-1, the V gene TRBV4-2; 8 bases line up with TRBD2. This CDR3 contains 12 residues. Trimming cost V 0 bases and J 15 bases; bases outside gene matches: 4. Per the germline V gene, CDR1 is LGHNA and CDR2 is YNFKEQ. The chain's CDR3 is CASSQEGTRLFF. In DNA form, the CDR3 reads TGTGCCAGCAGCCAAGAGGGGACTAGGTTGTTCTTC.

CDR3 bases: TGTGCCAGTAGTTTAGGGACTAGCGGTGTCAATGAGCAGTTCTTC. This encodes CASSLGTSGVNEQFF. The chain has TRBV19 and TRBJ2-1; 11 nucleotides agree with TRBD2. The CDR3 runs 15 residues. Germline V gene data show CDR1 as LNHDA and CDR2 as SQIVND (reference sequence). V shed 5 bases and J 6 bases; nucleotides not matched to a gene: 6.

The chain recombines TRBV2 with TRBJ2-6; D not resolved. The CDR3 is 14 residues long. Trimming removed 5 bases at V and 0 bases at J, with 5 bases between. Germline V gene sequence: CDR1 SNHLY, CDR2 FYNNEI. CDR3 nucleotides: TGTGCCAGCAGTTCCGACTCTGGGGCCAACGTCCTGACTTTC. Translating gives CASSSDSGANVLTF.

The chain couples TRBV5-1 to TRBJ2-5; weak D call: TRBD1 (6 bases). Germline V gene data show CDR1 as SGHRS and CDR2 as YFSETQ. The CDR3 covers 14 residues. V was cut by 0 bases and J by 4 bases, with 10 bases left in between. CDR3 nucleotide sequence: TGCGCCAGCAGCTTGGCAGGGGATGGAGAGACCCAGTACTTC. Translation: CASSLAGDGETQYF.

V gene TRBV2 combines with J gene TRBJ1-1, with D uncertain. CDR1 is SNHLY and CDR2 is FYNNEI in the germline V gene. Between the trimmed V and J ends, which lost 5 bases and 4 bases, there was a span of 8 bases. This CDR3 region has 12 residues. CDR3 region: CASSSRATEAFF. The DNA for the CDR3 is TGTGCCAGCAGTAGTAGGGCCACTGAAGCTTTCTTT.

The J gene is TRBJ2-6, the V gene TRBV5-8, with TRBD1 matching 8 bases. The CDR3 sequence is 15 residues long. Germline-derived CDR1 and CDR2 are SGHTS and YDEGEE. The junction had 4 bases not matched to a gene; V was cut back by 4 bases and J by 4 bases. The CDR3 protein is CASSIRGRGANVLTF. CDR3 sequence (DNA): TGTGCCAGCAGCATCAGGGGGCGAGGGGCCAACGTCCTGACTTTC. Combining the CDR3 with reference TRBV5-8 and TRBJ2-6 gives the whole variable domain EAGVTQSPTHLIKTRGQQATLRCSPISGHTSVYWYQQALGLGLQFLLWYDEGEERNRGNFPPRFSGRQFPNYSSELNVNALELEDSALYLCASSIRGRGANVLTFGAGSRLTVL.

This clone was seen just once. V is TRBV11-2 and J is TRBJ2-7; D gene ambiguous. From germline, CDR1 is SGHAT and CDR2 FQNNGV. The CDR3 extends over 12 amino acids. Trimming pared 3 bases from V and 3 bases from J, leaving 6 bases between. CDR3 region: CASSLVDYEQYF. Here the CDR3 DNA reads TGTGCCAGCAGCTTGGTGGACTACGAGCAGTACTTC.

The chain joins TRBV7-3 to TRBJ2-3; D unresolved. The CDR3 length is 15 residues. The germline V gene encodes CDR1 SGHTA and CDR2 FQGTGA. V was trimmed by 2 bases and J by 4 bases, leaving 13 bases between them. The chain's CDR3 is CASSLGQVFPDTQYF. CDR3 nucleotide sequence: TGTGCCAGCAGCTTAGGCCAGGTGTTCCCAGATACGCAGTATTTT.

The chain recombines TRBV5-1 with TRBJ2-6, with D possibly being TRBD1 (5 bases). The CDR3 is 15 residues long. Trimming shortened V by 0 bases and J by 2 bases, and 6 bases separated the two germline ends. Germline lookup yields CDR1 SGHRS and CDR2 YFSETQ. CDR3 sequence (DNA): TGCGCCAGCAGCTTGGTAGGGGCTGGGGCCAACGTCCTGACTTTC. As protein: CASSLVGAGANVLTF.

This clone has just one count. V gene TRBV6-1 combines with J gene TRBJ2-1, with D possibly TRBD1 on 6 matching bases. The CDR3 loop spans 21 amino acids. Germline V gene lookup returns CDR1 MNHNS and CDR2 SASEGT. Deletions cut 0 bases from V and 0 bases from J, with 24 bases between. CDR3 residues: CASSEAGGGMVGPSSYNEQFF. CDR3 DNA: TGTGCCAGCAGTGAAGCAGGTGGGGGCATGGTGGGTCCTAGCTCCTACAATGAGCAGTTCTTC.

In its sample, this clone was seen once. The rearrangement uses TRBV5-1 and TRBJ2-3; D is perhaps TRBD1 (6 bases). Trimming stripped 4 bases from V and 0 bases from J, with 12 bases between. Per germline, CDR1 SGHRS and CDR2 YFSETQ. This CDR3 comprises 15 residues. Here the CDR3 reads CASSRDRSSTDTQYF. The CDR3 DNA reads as TGCGCCAGCAGCCGCGACAGGAGTAGCACAGATACGCAGTATTTT.

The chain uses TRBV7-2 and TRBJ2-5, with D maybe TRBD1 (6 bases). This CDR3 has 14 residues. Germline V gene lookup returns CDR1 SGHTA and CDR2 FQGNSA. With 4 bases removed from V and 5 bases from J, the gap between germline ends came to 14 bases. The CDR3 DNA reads TGTGCCAGCAGCTCTGGACAGCCAGGGGAGACCCAGTACTTC. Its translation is CASSSGQPGETQYF.

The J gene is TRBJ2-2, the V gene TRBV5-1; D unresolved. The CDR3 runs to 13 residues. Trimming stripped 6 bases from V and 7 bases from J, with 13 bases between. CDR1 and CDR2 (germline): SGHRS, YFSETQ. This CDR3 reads CASTVDRIGELFF. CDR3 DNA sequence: TGCGCCAGCACCGTGGATCGTATCGGGGAGCTGTTTTTT.